The present TCR beta chain was sequenced within a study of technical replicates of blood from a handful of donors listed by TCRdb under 2017. Receptors were amplified or captured by the immunoSEQ multiplex PCR assay. TCRdb obtained this table from immuneACCESS and retained in-frame rearrangements with V and J assigned. These tables miss some clones; where compared with another copy, unresolved V genes account for less than half of the shortfall, and the remainder is unexplained. For this sample the table gives approximately 81,000 clones, of which more than 90% were detected only once. The leading ten clones occupy around 0.37% of the sample. Remarks on this clone: What this receptor recognizes is not known. Per-base quality was not reported, and no clone a single base away is much larger than it.

CDR1 is given as MDHEN and CDR2 as SYDVKM, both from the germline V gene. The cysteine opens and the phenylalanine closes a CDR3 of 14 amino acids. The only DNA kept is the CDR3, 42 bases in frame from the first base. V sheds 6 bases and J sheds 2 bases, leaving 14 bases between their ends. Sequenced: T cells isolated from PBMCs. The rearranged segments are TRBV28 and TRBJ2-7; no D gene call is confident. This clonotype originated in a human donor in good health. The DNA reads TGTGCCAGCAGAATAGAGAATGTACCCTACGAGCAGTACTTC. This gives the protein CASRIENVPYEQYF. The full variable domain, completed from the reference TRBV28 and TRBJ2-7 proteins outside the CDR3, reads DVKVTQSSRYLVKRTGEKVFLECVQDMDHENMFWYRQDPGLGLRLIYFSYDVKMKEKGDIPEGYSVSREKKERFSLILESASTNQTSMYLCASRIENVPYEQYFGPGTRLTVT.